The present T cell receptor (beta chain) was sequenced within a study of control samples from healthy donors and cancer patients. This clone came up a few times. Data came from immunoSEQ multiplex PCR; TCRdb stores just in-frame clones and leaves some out. The sample shows some 120,000 clones, 80% to 90% of them seen only once. Sequenced input: PBMCs. The origin of this receptor is a woman between 45 and 60 years old with colorectal cancer.

CDR3 amino acids: CASKLRGNYGYTF. In DNA form, the CDR3 reads TGTGCCAGCAAGCTACGGGGGAACTATGGCTACACCTTC. The chain links TRBV5-4 to TRBJ1-2, with a weak D call TRBD1 (5 bases). Trimming took 6 bases from V and 2 from J, leaving 11 bases between them. CDR1 and CDR2 from the germline V gene are SGHNT and YYREEE (reference sequence). The CDR3 runs to 13 residues.